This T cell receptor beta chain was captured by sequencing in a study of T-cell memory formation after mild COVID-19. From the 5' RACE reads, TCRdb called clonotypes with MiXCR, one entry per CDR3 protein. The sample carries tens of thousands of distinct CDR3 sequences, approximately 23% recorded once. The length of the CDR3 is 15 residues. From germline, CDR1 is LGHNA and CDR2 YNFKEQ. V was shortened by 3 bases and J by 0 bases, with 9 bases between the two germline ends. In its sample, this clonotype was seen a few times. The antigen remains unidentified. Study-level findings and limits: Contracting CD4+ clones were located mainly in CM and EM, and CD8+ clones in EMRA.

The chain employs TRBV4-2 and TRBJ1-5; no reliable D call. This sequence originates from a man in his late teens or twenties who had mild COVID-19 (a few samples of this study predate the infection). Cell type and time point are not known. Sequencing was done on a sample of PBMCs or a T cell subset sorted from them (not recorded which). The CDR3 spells CASSQTVDSNQPQHF. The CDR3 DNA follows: TGTGCCAGCAGCCAGACGGTAGATAGCAATCAGCCCCAGCATTTT.